A single sample gave rise to the 32 T cell receptor beta chains below, sequenced in a study of blood T cells in healthy people across ages. Next came a second PCR, run for about 6 to 12 cycles, which used a sample-barcoded 5' primer along with a J-beta primer mix. Via MiXCR, TCRdb re-called the 5' RACE reads, giving one row per CDR3 protein. The sample carries about a million distinct CDR3 sequences, around 46% recorded once. What was sequenced was blood. These receptors were obtained from a man aged 25-45 years in good health.

In its sample, this clonotype was seen a few times. V gene TRBV29-1 combines with J gene TRBJ1-2; perhaps TRBD1 as D (5 bases). The CDR3 runs to 19 residues. Germline V gene data show CDR1 as SQVTM and CDR2 as ANQGSEA. Deletions cut 0 bases from V and 0 bases from J, with 23 bases between. The CDR3 reads CSVEERVVRRAAANYGYTF. In DNA form, the CDR3 reads TGCAGCGTTGAAGAACGGGTCGTGCGCAGGGCCGCAGCTAACTATGGCTACACCTTC.

This clonotype was detected ten times or more. This rearrangement joins TRBV24-1 to TRBJ2-2, with 7 bases identical to TRBD2. The CDR3 runs 16 residues. The V gene end was trimmed by 2 bases and the J gene end by 3 bases; junction bases not matched to a gene: 5. CDR1 and CDR2 from the germline V gene are KGHDR and SFDVKD. CDR3 protein: CATSDSAGPHTGELFF. The DNA of the CDR3 is TGTGCCACCAGTGATTCAGCGGGGCCTCACACCGGGGAGCTGTTTTTT.

The J gene is TRBJ2-3, the V gene TRBV20-1, with D perhaps matching TRBD1 (5 bases). Trimming removed 5 bases from V and 4 bases from J, with 19 bases in between. Germline V CDR1 and CDR2: DFQATT, SNEGSKA (reference sequence). The CDR3 spans 15 residues. CDR3 DNA: TGCAGTGCTCAAGACCAGGGTTTACGGGCAGATACGCAGTATTTT. Protein: CSAQDQGLRADTQYF.

The chain employs TRBV7-2 and TRBJ2-5, with D possibly being TRBD2 (5 bases). The CDR3 is made up of 13 amino acids. The ends were cut back, 2 bases at V and 11 bases at J, with 15 bases in the middle. From germline, CDR1 is SGHTA and CDR2 FQGNSA. The CDR3 is CASSLSRENEQYF. The CDR3 nucleotides are TGTGCCAGCAGCTTATCGAGGGAGAATGAGCAGTACTTC. The full variable domain, in which reference TRBV7-2 and TRBJ2-5 provide the parts outside the CDR3, is GAGVSQSPSNKVTEKGKDVELRCDPISGHTALYWYRQSLGQGLEFLIYFQGNSAPDKSGLPSDRFSAERTGGSVSTLTIQRTQQEDSAVYLCASSLSRENEQYFGPGTRLLVL.

This clonotype was counted many times. The chain uses TRBV18 and TRBJ1-5; TRBD1 aligns across 10 bases. Trimming removed 3 bases from V and 2 bases from J; junction bases left unmatched: 1. Germline lookup yields CDR1 KGHSH and CDR2 LQKENI. There are 15 residues in the CDR3. The CDR3 loop reads CASSPDRGGNQPQHF. CDR3 bases: TGTGCCAGCTCACCGGACAGGGGGGGCAATCAGCCCCAGCATTTT.

This clonotype has a single count. This sequence joins TRBV10-3 and TRBJ1-5; maybe TRBD1 (6 bases). The V gene's germline CDR1 is ENHRY and CDR2 SYGVKD. The V gene lost 6 bases and the J gene lost 0 bases, with 12 bases spanning the gap. The CDR3 is made up of 15 amino acids. This chain's CDR3 is CAISRDKYSNQPQHF. CDR3 nucleotides: TGTGCCATCAGCCGGGACAAATATAGCAATCAGCCCCAGCATTTT.

The sample holds one count of this clonotype. The chain joins TRBV4-1 to TRBJ2-2; D call uncertain. The V gene lost 0 bases and the J gene lost 1 base, with 6 bases spanning the gap. CDR3 size: 15 residues. In germline, CDR1 is MGHRA, CDR2 YSYEKL. CDR3: CASSQETENTGELFF. The CDR3 nucleotides are TGCGCCAGCAGCCAAGAAACAGAGAACACCGGGGAGCTGTTTTTT.

There are a few counts of this clonotype. This chain connects TRBV5-1 to TRBJ1-5, with 7 positions matching TRBD1. The CDR3 covers 17 residues. Losses at the gene ends were 5 bases for V and 0 bases for J; bases not matched to a gene: 11. In germline, CDR1 is SGHRS, CDR2 YFSETQ. CDR3 residues: CASSLTGSGDSNQPQHF. The DNA of the CDR3 is TGCGCCAGCAGTCTGACAGGGTCGGGGGATAGCAATCAGCCCCAGCATTTT.

The chain couples TRBV5-6 to TRBJ2-3, with D possibly matching TRBD2 (7 bases). CDR1 and CDR2 from the germline V gene are SGHDT and YYEEEE. The CDR3 length is 17 residues. The V and J ends lost 7 bases and 0 bases respectively, with 21 bases between them. CDR3 bases: TGTGCCAGCCTTCTGGCGGGGGCCCTGACTAGCACAGATACGCAGTATTTT. Amino acid sequence: CASLLAGALTSTDTQYF.

The chain uses TRBV12-5 and TRBJ2-1; 9 bases match TRBD1. This CDR3 is built from 14 residues. Germline V CDR1 and CDR2: LGHNT, FRNRAP. J lost 7 bases, V lost 4 bases, and 5 bases had no gene match. CDR3 region: CASGSGQGINEQFF. CDR3 DNA sequence: TGTGCTAGTGGTTCGGGACAGGGCATAAATGAGCAGTTCTTC.

This clonotype occurred a few times. This sequence joins TRBV5-5 and TRBJ1-5, with TRBD1 as a possible D gene (6 bases). Trimming cost V 0 bases and J 4 bases, with 11 bases left between them. The V gene's germline CDR1 is SGHKS and CDR2 YYEKEE (reference sequence). CDR3 length: 15 amino acids. The CDR3 loop reads CASSLEGGWNQPQHF. CDR3 sequence (DNA): TGTGCCAGCAGCTTGGAAGGGGGGTGGAATCAGCCCCAGCATTTT.

J is TRBJ2-7 and V is TRBV28; 8 bases align to TRBD2. The junction had 9 bases not matched to a gene; V was cut back by 5 bases and J by 0 bases. From germline, CDR1 is MDHEN and CDR2 SYDVKM. This CDR3 has 16 residues. The CDR3 spells CASSPTGGLNSYEQYF. CDR3 coding DNA: TGTGCCAGCAGTCCAACGGGGGGGCTGAACTCCTACGAGCAGTACTTC.

There are a few counts of this clonotype. The chain recombines TRBV11-3 with TRBJ2-7; TRBD1 or TRBD2 may be the D gene (6 bases each). The V and J ends lost 1 base and 6 bases respectively, with 16 bases between them. Germline lookup yields CDR1 SGHNT and CDR2 YENEEA. This CDR3 comprises 15 residues. The CDR3, as DNA: TGTGCCAGCAGCTTAGTGGGGGGCGCGTCTCGCGAGCAGTACTTC. Encoded protein: CASSLVGGASREQYF.

The gene calls are TRBV10-3 and TRBJ2-7; 7 bases are shared with TRBD1. The length of the CDR3 is 15 residues. CDR1 ENHRY and CDR2 SYGVKD come from the germline V gene. V was pared by 10 bases and J by 3 bases, with 15 bases of the junction left unmatched. The CDR3, as DNA: TGTGCCACTGACATAACCGGGACAGAGATCTACGAGCAGTACTTC. It encodes CATDITGTEIYEQYF.

This clonotype has a handful of counts. This chain joins TRBV20-1 and TRBJ2-3; TRBD2 matches at 7 bases. Trimming removed 5 bases from V and 0 bases from J; junction bases left unmatched: 8. The CDR3 sequence is 15 residues long. Germline CDR1 and CDR2: DFQATT and SNEGSKA (reference sequence). CDR3 nucleotides: TGCAGTGCTCCCCGTTCGGGGGGAAGCACAGATACGCAGTATTTT. It encodes CSAPRSGGSTDTQYF.

CDR3: CATSRDRFSVDGYTF. CDR3 nucleotides: TGTGCCACCAGCAGAGATCGGTTCTCGGTGGATGGCTACACCTTC. The chain is built from TRBV15 and TRBJ1-2, with D unclear. The CDR3 runs to 15 residues. V dropped 0 bases and J dropped 6 bases, with 14 bases sitting between them. The germline CDR1 and CDR2 sequences are LNHNV and YYDKDF (reference sequence).

This chain uses TRBV5-5 with TRBJ1-1, with D hard to call. The germline CDR1 and CDR2 sequences are SGHKS and YYEKEE (reference sequence). The CDR3 is 14 residues long. The V and J ends lost 0 bases and 1 base respectively, with 7 bases between them. CDR3 in DNA: TGTGCCAGCAGCTTGGATTGGGGGAACACTGAAGCTTTCTTT. Translating gives CASSLDWGNTEAFF.

This clonotype was seen more than once but under ten times. The chain uses TRBV5-1 and TRBJ1-4, with TRBD1 identical over 7 bases. Germline CDR1 SGHRS, CDR2 YFSETQ. Trimming took 4 bases from V and 7 from J; bases not matched to a gene: 19. This CDR3 spans 18 amino acids. CDR3 protein: CASSPKPSGQPLAEKLFF. In DNA, the CDR3 is TGCGCCAGCAGCCCTAAACCCTCGGGACAGCCTCTTGCTGAAAAACTGTTTTTT.

This clonotype was seen more than once but under ten times. The CDR3 sequence is CASSLAGPRTETQYF. Here the CDR3 DNA reads TGTGCCAGCAGCTTAGCAGGGCCCCGGACAGAGACCCAGTACTTC. The chain joins TRBV7-2 to TRBJ2-5; D is unclear. The germline V gene encodes CDR1 SGHTA and CDR2 FQGNSA. This CDR3 region has 15 residues. Deletions cut 0 bases from V and 4 bases from J, with 12 bases between.

Of note for this clonotype: A clone one base away is much larger, so this may be a read error. The chain joins TRBV28 to TRBJ2-1; 7 nucleotides agree with TRBD2. The end of the DNA aligns better with TRBJ2-7, so the J call may be wrong. The CDR3 is made up of 14 amino acids. Germline V gives CDR1 MDHEN, CDR2 SYDVKM. The CDR3 nucleotides read TGTGCCAGCCAGCGGGAAGGGCTGTTCAATGAGCAGTACTTC. It codes for CASQREGLFNEQYF.

The V gene is TRBV25-1, the J gene TRBJ2-1, with D possibly TRBD2 on 7 matching bases. Germline lookup yields CDR1 MGHDK and CDR2 SYGVNS. V was clipped by 1 base and J by 10 bases, with 20 bases between them. The CDR3 runs to 16 residues. For the CDR3, the DNA is TGTGCCAGCAGTGAATCCGGTCGGGGGGCCACTGACGAGCAGTTCTTC. Its translation is CASSESGRGATDEQFF.

The chain links TRBV20-1 to TRBJ1-6; 8 bases are a match to TRBD1. The CDR3 is 14 residues long. Germline assignment: CDR1 DFQATT and CDR2 SNEGSKA (reference sequence). V lost 3 bases to trimming and J lost 10 bases; unmatched junction nucleotides: 8. CDR3 coding DNA: TGCAGTGCTAGGGGACAGGTATTAGTCTCACCCCTCCACTTT. As protein: CSARGQVLVSPLHF.

The chain links TRBV25-1 to TRBJ2-5; D ambiguous. The J call may be mistaken, given a closer DNA end match to TRBJ2-7. This CDR3 spans 12 amino acids. The germline CDR1 and CDR2 sequences are MGHDK and SYGVNS. As DNA, the CDR3 is TGTGCCAGCAGAGGCTCTGCCTGCGAGCAGTACTTC. Its translation: CASRGSACEQYF.

The chain couples TRBV6-6 to TRBJ1-4; D gene unclear. V lost 2 bases and J 5 bases, leaving 15 bases between the germline ends. The CDR3 loop spans 16 amino acids. From germline, CDR1 is MNHNY and CDR2 SVGAGI (reference sequence). The CDR3 region is CASSYLQANVNEKLFF. CDR3 DNA sequence: TGTGCCAGCAGTTACCTCCAGGCAAACGTGAATGAAAAACTGTTTTTT.

This clonotype was seen a handful of times. A much larger clonotype is one base distant, so this may be a read error. J is TRBJ2-7 and V is TRBV20-1, with 9 nucleotides matching TRBD1. With 6 bases clipped from V and 7 bases from J, the junction kept 16 bases outside the gene matches. Looked up from germline, CDR1 is DFQATT and CDR2 is SNEGSKA (reference sequence). The CDR3 contains 15 residues. The CDR3, as DNA: TGCAGTGCGGTGGAACAGGGGGCCGACTACAATGAGCAGTACTTC. Protein: CSAVEQGADYNEQYF.

The table lists this clonotype with a few counts. The chain joins TRBV5-1 to TRBJ2-3, with 8 bases that match TRBD1. CDR1 and CDR2 from the germline V gene are SGHRS and YFSETQ. This CDR3 is 15 amino acids long. V was pared by 6 bases and J by 1 base, with 7 bases of the junction left unmatched. The CDR3 loop reads CASIQGQGGTDTQYF. CDR3 nucleotides: TGCGCCAGCATTCAAGGACAGGGAGGCACAGATACGCAGTATTTT.

This chain links TRBV19 with TRBJ2-1; maybe TRBD1 (5 bases). Germline V CDR1 and CDR2: LNHDA, SQIVND (reference sequence). Trimming took off 5 bases at V and 0 bases at J, with 11 bases between the two ends. The CDR3 loop spans 15 amino acids. CDR3 region: CASSADTSSYNEQFF. DNA of the CDR3: TGTGCCAGTAGTGCGGACACTTCCTCCTACAATGAGCAGTTCTTC.

J is TRBJ2-3 and V is TRBV7-9; 7 nucleotides align to TRBD1. There are 16 residues in the CDR3. Losses at the gene ends were 2 bases for V and 1 base for J; bases not matched to a gene: 6. Germline-derived CDR1 and CDR2 are SEHNR and FQNEAQ (reference sequence). The DNA for the CDR3 is TGTGCCAGCAGCTTAAGGGTTGACAGGGGCACAGATACGCAGTATTTT. It specifies CASSLRVDRGTDTQYF.

In this sample, this clonotype turned up once. V and J are TRBV5-6 and TRBJ2-5; no definite D call. Per germline, CDR1 SGHDT and CDR2 YYEEEE. The CDR3 covers 12 residues. V lost 0 bases, J lost 13 bases, and 13 bases lay in between. This chain's CDR3 is CASSLADGPRYF. The CDR3 DNA is TGTGCCAGCAGCTTGGCCGACGGCCCCAGGTACTTC.

This clonotype was observed a handful of times. The chain joins TRBV6-6 to TRBJ1-5; no firm D call. Germline V gives CDR1 MNHNY, CDR2 SVGAGI (reference sequence). Trimming cost V 0 bases and J 2 bases, with 11 bases left between them. This CDR3 has 16 residues. The CDR3 region is CASSYSIGYGNQPQHF. The CDR3 nucleotides read TGTGCCAGCAGTTACTCGATAGGGTACGGCAATCAGCCCCAGCATTTT.

The sample holds a few counts of this clonotype. This rearrangement joins TRBV7-9 to TRBJ2-5; no clear D gene. Per germline, CDR1 SEHNR and CDR2 FQNEAQ (reference sequence). V shed 1 base and J shed 6 bases, with 6 bases lying between them. This CDR3 comprises 12 residues. The CDR3 DNA sequence: TGTGCCAGCAGCTTAGAGCAGAAGACCCAGTACTTC. Its translation is CASSLEQKTQYF.

The rearrangement links TRBV7-9 to TRBJ2-3; possible D gene TRBD2, 7 bases. V was clipped by 6 bases and J by 2 bases, with 12 bases between them. CDR3 length equals 14 residues. Germline loops: CDR1 SEHNR, CDR2 FQNEAQ (reference sequence). The CDR3 sequence is CASSTRGATDTQYF. CDR3 nucleotide sequence: TGTGCCAGCAGTACCCGGGGGGCCACAGATACGCAGTATTTT.